This T cell receptor (beta chain) was documented in a study of read filtering for tumor transcriptome and immune sequencing. Across the study: The cohort had some 16 men and approximately 13 women aged roughly 45 to 90, mean around 63 years. After DNase treatment, RNA was made into whole-transcriptome libraries.

The V end was cut by 5 bases, the J end by 1 base, with 8 bases between. This CDR3 spans 13 amino acids. CDR1 and CDR2 from the germline V gene are SGHTA and FQGTGA. This library used 300 to 500 ng RNA and molecular barcoded adaptors spanning alpha/delta and beta/gamma chains. TCRdb redid the calling of the reads with MiXCR, one entry per CDR3 protein. The sample consists of fewer than 90,000 distinct CDR3 sequences, 9% to 15% of them appearing once. This clonotype was seen many times. What it recognizes is unknown. Points from the study as a whole: Dropping single-read clonotypes raised IR-seq and RNA-seq shared-clonotype correlation.

Specimen: a population of CD138-negative cells sorted from bone marrow. This sequence was found in a donor aged 40 or over with multiple myeloma. The V call is TRBV7-3, the J call TRBJ1-1; no reliable D call. In DNA form, the CDR3 reads TGTGCCAGCAGCCCGGGCGCGAACACTGAAGCTTTCTTT. Translated, it gives CASSPGANTEAFF.